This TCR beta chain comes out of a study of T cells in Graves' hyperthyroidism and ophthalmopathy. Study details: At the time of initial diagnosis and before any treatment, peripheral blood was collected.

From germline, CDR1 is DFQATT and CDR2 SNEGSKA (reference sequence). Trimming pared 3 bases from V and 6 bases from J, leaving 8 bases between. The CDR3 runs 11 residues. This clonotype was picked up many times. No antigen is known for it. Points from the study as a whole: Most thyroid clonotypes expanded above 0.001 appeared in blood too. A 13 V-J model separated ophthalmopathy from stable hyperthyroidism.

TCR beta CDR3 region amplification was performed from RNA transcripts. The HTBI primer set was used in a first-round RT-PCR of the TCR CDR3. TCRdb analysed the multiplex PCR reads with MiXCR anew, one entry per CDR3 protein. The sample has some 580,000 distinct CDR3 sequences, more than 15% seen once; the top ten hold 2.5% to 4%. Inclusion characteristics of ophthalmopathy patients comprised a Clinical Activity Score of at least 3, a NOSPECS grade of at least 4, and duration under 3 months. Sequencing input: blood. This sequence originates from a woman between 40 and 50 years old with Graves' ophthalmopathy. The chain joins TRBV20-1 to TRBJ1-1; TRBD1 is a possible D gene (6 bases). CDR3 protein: CSASRGAEAFF. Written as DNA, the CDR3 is TGCAGTGCTAGTAGGGGGGCTGAAGCTTTCTTT.